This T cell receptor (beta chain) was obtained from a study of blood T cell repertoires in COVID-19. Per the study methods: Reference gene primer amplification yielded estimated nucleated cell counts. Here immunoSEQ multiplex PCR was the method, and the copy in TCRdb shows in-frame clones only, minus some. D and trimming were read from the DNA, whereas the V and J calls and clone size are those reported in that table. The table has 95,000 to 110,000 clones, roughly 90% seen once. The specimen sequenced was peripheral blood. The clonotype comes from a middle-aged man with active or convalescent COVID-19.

The CDR3 coding sequence is TGTGCCAGCTCACCGCCCAGCACCGGGGAGCTGTTTTTT. Translated, it gives CASSPPSTGELFF. The rearrangement joins TRBV18 to TRBJ2-2; D not certain. The V gene lost 3 bases and the J gene lost 4 bases, with 6 bases spanning the gap. The CDR3 is 13 amino acids. The germline CDR1 and CDR2 sequences are KGHSH and LQKENI. Together with reference TRBV18 and TRBJ2-2, the CDR3 gives the full variable domain: NAGVMQNPRHLVRRRGQEARLRCSPMKGHSHVYWYRQLPEEGLKFMVYLQKENIIDESGMPKERFSAEFPKEGPSILRIQQVVRGDSAAYFCASSPPSTGELFFGEGSRLTVL.